This TCR beta chain stems from a study of T cells in Graves' hyperthyroidism and ophthalmopathy. Whole-study results and caveats: Ophthalmopathy, which appeared later, was predicted by the model a median approximately 6.7 months before onset.

There were TCR beta CDR3 regions amplified from RNA transcripts. HTBI primers were used for first-round RT-PCR of the TCR CDR3. TCRdb fed the multiplex PCR reads into MiXCR, producing one record per CDR3 protein. The profile covers around 56,000 distinct CDR3 sequences, with roughly 50% appearing a single time and approximately 3.3% taken by the ten largest. This clonotype was observed at least ten times. Antigen specificity is unknown. A Clinical Activity Score of at least 3, a NOSPECS grade of at least 4 and a duration under 3 months were recorded in the ophthalmopathy patients. Fresh 10 ml peripheral blood yielded PBMCs. The CDR3 covers 13 residues. Trimming took off 4 bases at V and 2 bases at J, with 7 bases between the two ends. Germline V lookup: CDR1 SGHRS, CDR2 YFSETQ.

Sample: blood. The chain combines TRBV5-1 with TRBJ2-1; D ambiguous. The source of this sequence is an older woman with Graves' ophthalmopathy. CDR3 sequence: CASSPLPYNEQFF. The CDR3 nucleotides are TGCGCCAGCAGCCCCCTACCCTACAATGAGCAGTTCTTC. The whole variable domain, filled in from reference TRBV5-1 and TRBJ2-1, reads KAGVTQTPRYLIKTRGQQVTLSCSPISGHRSVSWYQQTPGQGLQFLFEYFSETQRNKGNFPGRFSGRQFSNSRSEMNVSTLELGDSALYLCASSPLPYNEQFFGPGTRLTVL.